The 14 T cell receptor beta chains reported below all come from one sample, sequenced in a study of monozygotic twins with inflammatory bowel disease. TCRdb re-called the 5' RACE reads and catalogs CDR3 proteins one per entry, DNA excluded. Here the sample table reports roughly 200,000 distinct CDR3 sequences. What was sequenced was blood. These receptors all come from a human donor with ulcerative colitis or Crohn's disease, or a healthy co-twin of an affected twin (not recorded which).

The chain combines TRBV5-1 with TRBJ1-2. The CDR3 is made up of 14 amino acids. Germline V gives CDR1 SGHRS, CDR2 YFSETQ. CDR3 sequence reads: CASSSGGATYGYTF.

The V and J genes are TRBV10-2 and TRBJ2-1; TCRdb's D gene call, TRBD1, goes unchecked for lack of DNA. CDR3 length equals 14 residues. CDR1 and CDR2 from the germline V gene are WSHSY and SAAADI. CDR3 in amino acids: CASSELEGWTEQFF.

The chain recombines TRBV3-1 with TRBJ2-7; without DNA, the TCRdb call of TRBD2 cannot be checked. Germline-derived CDR1 and CDR2 are LGHDT and YNNKEL (reference sequence). The length of the CDR3 is 15 residues. CDR3 sequence: CASSQFLSGLNEQYF.

V and J are TRBV5-1 and TRBJ1-1; TCRdb picks TRBD1, but there is no DNA to check that call. The CDR3 covers 14 residues. Germline-derived CDR1 and CDR2 are SGHRS and YFSETQ. The CDR3 sequence is CASSRSEGNTEAFF.

CDR3 residues: CASSTPWPDFDGELFF. The rearrangement uses TRBV5-1 and TRBJ2-2; as DNA is missing, the TRBD1 call by TCRdb cannot be tested. This CDR3 has 16 amino acids. Germline V gives CDR1 SGHRS, CDR2 YFSETQ.

This chain links TRBV5-1 with TRBJ2-1; checking the TCRdb D call of TRBD1 is not possible without DNA. This CDR3 comprises 14 residues. The V gene's germline CDR1 is SGHRS and CDR2 YFSETQ. This chain's CDR3 is CASSSYPGGGEQFF.

The chain employs TRBV5-1 and TRBJ2-7; absent DNA, TCRdb's TRBD1 call cannot be checked. This CDR3 has 16 residues. Per germline, CDR1 SGHRS and CDR2 YFSETQ. The CDR3 here is CASSLGDWGRSYEQYF.

This sequence joins TRBV19 and TRBJ2-7. Germline CDR1 and CDR2: LNHDA and SQIVND (reference sequence). CDR3 length: 16 amino acids. The CDR3 protein is CASRPQPVGQPYEQYF. The full variable domain, with the rest looked up from reference TRBV19 and TRBJ2-7, is DGGITQSPKYLFRKEGQNVTLSCEQNLNHDAMYWYRQDPGQGLRLIYYSQIVNDFQKGDIAEGYSVSREKKESFPLTVTSAQKNPTAFYLCASRPQPVGQPYEQYFGPGTRLTVT.

V usage is TRBV2 and J usage is TRBJ1-4. Germline V CDR1 and CDR2: SNHLY, FYNNEI. CDR3 length equals 13 residues. CDR3 sequence: CASSELIKGKLFF.

This rearrangement joins TRBV5-1 to TRBJ1-4. Looked up from germline, CDR1 is SGHRS and CDR2 is YFSETQ. The CDR3 spans 15 residues. The CDR3 reads CASSPTEYGDEKLFF.

CDR3: CASSLGFGGATEAFF. This chain connects TRBV5-1 to TRBJ1-1. The CDR3 runs 15 residues. Per germline, CDR1 SGHRS and CDR2 YFSETQ.

The chain couples TRBV7-9 to TRBJ2-1; the TCRdb call, TRBD1, lacks DNA for checking. The CDR3 is made up of 15 amino acids. Germline V gives CDR1 SEHNR, CDR2 FQNEAQ (reference sequence). The CDR3: CASSRTGLSNNEQFF.

The V gene is TRBV20-1, the J gene TRBJ2-1; TCRdb gives TRBD2 as the D gene, but with no DNA this cannot be confirmed. Germline V gene data show CDR1 as DFQATT and CDR2 as SNEGSKA (reference sequence). The CDR3 extends over 13 amino acids. The CDR3 spells CSARAGAYNEQFF.

The gene calls are TRBV4-1 and TRBJ1-2. CDR3 size: 14 residues. Germline loops: CDR1 MGHRA, CDR2 YSYEKL. This CDR3 reads CASSQLTGLYGYTF.